This T cell receptor beta chain was captured by sequencing in a study of blood T cell repertoires in COVID-19. TCRdb keeps only in-frame clones here, not all; method: immunoSEQ multiplex PCR. The sample comprises 200,000 to 250,000 clones, about 90% of which are singletons, and 10% to 11% rests with the top ten. V lost 4 bases to trimming and J lost 4 bases, with 11 bases between them. CDR1 MGHRA and CDR2 YSYEKL come from the germline V gene. The CDR3 extends over 13 amino acids. Participants reported their clinical history, and cohort assignment relied on those reports. The TCR was taken from a man between 25 and 39 years old who had recovered from COVID-19. Sequencing used PBMCs or T cells enriched from blood (not recorded which). The chain is built from TRBV4-1 and TRBJ2-7; possible D gene TRBD1, 6 bases. The CDR3 is CASSRTQGYEQYF. CDR3 in DNA: TGCGCCAGCAGCCGGACGCAGGGGTACGAGCAGTACTTC.